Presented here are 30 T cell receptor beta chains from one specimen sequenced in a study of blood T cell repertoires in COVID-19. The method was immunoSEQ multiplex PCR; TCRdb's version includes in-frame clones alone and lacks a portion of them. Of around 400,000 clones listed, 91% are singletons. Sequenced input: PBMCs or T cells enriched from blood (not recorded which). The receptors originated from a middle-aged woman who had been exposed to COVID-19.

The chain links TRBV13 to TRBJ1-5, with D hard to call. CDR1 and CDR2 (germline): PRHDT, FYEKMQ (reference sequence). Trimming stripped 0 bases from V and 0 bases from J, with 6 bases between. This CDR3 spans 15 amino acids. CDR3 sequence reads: CASSLGADSNQPQHF. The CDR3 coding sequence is TGTGCCAGCAGCTTAGGCGCAGATAGCAATCAGCCCCAGCATTTT.

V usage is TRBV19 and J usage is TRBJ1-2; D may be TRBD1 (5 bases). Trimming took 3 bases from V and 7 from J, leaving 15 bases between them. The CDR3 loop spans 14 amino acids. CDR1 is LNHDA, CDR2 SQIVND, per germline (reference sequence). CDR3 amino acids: CASSITGRTRGYTF. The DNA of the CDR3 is TGTGCCAGTAGTATTACAGGTAGGACGCGTGGCTACACCTTC.

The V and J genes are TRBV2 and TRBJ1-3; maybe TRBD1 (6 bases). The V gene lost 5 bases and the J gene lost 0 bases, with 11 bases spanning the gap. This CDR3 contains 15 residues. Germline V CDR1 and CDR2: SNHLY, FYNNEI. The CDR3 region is CASSNRDTSGNTIYF. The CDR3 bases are TGTGCCAGCAGTAACCGGGACACCTCTGGAAACACCATATATTTT.

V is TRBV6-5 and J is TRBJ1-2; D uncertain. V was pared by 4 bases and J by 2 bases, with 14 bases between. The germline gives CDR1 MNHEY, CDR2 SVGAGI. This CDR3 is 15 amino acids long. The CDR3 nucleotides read TGTGCCAGCAGTTCGGCCGGGTCAGCAAACTATGGCTACACCTTC. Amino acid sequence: CASSSAGSANYGYTF.

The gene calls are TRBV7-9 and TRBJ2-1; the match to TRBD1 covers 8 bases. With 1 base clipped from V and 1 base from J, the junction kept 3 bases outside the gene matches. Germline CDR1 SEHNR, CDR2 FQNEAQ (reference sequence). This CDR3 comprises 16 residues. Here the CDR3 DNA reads TGTGCCAGCAGCTTAGGAACAGGGGGGTCCTACAATGAGCAGTTCTTC. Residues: CASSLGTGGSYNEQFF.

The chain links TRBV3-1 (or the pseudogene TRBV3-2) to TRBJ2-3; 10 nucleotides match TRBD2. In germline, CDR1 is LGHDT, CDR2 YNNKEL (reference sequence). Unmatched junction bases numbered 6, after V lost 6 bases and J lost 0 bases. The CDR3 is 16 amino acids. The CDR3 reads CASSLLAGASTDTQYF. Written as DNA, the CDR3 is TGTGCCAGCAGTCTCCTAGCGGGGGCCAGCACAGATACGCAGTATTTT.

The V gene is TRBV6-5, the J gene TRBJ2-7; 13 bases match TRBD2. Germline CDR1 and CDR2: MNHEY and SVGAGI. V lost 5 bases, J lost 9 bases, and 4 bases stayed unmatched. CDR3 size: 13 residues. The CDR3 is CASSRTSGRGQYF. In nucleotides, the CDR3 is TGTGCCAGCAGTCGGACTAGCGGGAGAGGGCAGTACTTC.

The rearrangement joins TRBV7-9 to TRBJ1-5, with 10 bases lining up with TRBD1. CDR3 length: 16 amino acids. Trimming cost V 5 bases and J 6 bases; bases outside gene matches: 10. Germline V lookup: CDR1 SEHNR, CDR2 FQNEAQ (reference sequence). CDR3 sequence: CASSHTGDRGSQPQHF. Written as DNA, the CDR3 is TGTGCCAGCAGCCATACAGGGGACAGGGGCTCTCAGCCCCAGCATTTT.

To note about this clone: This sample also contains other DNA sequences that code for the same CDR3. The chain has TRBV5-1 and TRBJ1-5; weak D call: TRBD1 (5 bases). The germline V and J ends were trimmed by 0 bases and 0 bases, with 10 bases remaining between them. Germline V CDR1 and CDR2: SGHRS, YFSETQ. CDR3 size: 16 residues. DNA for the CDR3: TGCGCCAGCAGCTTGGGTTCCGGGGGTAGCAATCAGCCCCAGCATTTT. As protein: CASSLGSGGSNQPQHF.

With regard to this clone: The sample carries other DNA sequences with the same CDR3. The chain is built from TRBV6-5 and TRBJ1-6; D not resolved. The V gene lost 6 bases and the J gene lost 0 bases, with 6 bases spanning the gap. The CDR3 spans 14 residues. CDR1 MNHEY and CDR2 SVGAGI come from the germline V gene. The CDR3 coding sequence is TGTGCCAGCAGGGGGAGCTCCTATAATTCACCCCTCCACTTT. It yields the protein CASRGSSYNSPLHF.

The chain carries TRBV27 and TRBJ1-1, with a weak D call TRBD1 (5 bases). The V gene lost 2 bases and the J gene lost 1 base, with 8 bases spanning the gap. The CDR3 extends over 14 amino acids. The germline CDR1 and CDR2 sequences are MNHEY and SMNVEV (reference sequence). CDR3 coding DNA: TGTGCCAGCAGTTTAAGACAGTCGAACACTGAAGCTTTCTTT. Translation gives CASSLRQSNTEAFF.

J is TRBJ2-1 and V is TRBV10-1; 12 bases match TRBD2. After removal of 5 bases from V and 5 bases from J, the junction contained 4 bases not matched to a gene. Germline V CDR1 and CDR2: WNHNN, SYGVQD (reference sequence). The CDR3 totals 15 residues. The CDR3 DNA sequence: TGCGCCAGCAGTTCTGGACTAGCGGGGAACAATGAGCAGTTCTTC. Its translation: CASSSGLAGNNEQFF.

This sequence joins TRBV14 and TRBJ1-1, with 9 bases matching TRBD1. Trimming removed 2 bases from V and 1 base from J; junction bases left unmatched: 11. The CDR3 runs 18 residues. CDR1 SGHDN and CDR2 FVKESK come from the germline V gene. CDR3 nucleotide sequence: TGTGCCAGCAGCCAACCGATAAGACAGGGGGGATGGAACACTGAAGCTTTCTTT. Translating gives CASSQPIRQGGWNTEAFF.

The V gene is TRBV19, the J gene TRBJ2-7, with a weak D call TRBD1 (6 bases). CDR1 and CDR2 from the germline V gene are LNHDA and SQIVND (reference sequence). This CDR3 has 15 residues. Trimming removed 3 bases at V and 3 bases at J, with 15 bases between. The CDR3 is CASSMGASTIYEQYF. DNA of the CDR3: TGTGCCAGTAGTATGGGGGCCTCGACCATCTACGAGCAGTACTTC.

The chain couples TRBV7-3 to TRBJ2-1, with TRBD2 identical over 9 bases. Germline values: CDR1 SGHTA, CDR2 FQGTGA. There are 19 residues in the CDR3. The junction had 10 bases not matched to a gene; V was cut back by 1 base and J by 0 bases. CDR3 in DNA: TGTGCCAGCAGCTTAAGAGGGCTAGCGGGGCAAAGCTCCTACAATGAGCAGTTCTTC. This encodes CASSLRGLAGQSSYNEQFF.

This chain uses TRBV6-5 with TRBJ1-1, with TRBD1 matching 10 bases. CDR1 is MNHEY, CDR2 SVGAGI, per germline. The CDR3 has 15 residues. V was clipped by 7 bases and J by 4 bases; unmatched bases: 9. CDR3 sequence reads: CASKRDRGRSTEAFF. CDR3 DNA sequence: TGTGCCAGCAAGCGGGACAGGGGAAGGAGCACTGAAGCTTTCTTT.

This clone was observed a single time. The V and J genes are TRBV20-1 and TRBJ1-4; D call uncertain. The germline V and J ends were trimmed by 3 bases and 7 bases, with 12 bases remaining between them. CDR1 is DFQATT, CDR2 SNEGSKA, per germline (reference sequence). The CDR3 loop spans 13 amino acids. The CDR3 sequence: CSASRGNGEKLFF. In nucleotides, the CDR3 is TGCAGTGCTAGTCGAGGAAACGGTGAAAAACTGTTTTTT.

CDR3 nucleotide sequence: TGTGCCAGCAGCCGGGGGACTGAAGCTTTCTTT. Amino acid sequence: CASSRGTEAFF. The genes are TRBV5-8 and TRBJ1-1, with D possibly matching TRBD1 (5 bases). Trimming cost V 4 bases and J 5 bases, with 6 bases left between them. The CDR3 runs 11 residues. Germline V gene sequence: CDR1 SGHTS, CDR2 YDEGEE. Combining the CDR3 with reference TRBV5-8 and TRBJ1-1 gives the whole variable domain EAGVTQSPTHLIKTRGQQATLRCSPISGHTSVYWYQQALGLGLQFLLWYDEGEERNRGNFPPRFSGRQFPNYSSELNVNALELEDSALYLCASSRGTEAFFGQGTRLTVV.

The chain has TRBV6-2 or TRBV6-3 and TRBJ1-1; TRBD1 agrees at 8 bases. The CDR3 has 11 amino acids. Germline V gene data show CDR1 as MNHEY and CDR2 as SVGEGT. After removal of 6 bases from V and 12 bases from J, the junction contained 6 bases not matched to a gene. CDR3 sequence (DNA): TGTGCCAGCAGCTCGGACAGGGCGTCTTTCTTT. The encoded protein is CASSSDRASFF.

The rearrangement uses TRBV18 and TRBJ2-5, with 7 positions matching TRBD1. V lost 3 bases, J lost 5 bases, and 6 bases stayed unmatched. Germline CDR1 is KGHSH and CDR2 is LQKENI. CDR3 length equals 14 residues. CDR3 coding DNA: TGTGCCAGCTCACCGAAGGACAGGCGGGAGACCCAGTACTTC. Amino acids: CASSPKDRRETQYF.

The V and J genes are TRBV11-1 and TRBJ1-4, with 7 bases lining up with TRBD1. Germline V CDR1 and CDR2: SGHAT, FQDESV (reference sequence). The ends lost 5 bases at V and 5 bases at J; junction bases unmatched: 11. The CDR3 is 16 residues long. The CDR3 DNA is TGTGCCAGCAGCCAAAACGGGGACAGTCTAAATGAAAAACTGTTTTTT. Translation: CASSQNGDSLNEKLFF. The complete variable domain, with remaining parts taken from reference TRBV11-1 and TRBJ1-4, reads EAEVAQSPRYKITEKSQAVAFWCDPISGHATLYWYRQILGQGPELLVQFQDESVVDDSQLPKDRFSAERLKGVDSTLKIQPAELGDSAMYLCASSQNGDSLNEKLFFGSGTQLSVL.

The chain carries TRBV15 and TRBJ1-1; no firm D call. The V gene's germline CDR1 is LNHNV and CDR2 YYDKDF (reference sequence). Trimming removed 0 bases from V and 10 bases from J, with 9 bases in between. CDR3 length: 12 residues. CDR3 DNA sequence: TGTGCCACCAGCAGAGATAGGAGTGGAGCTTTCTTT. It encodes CATSRDRSGAFF. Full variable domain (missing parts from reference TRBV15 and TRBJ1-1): DAMVIQNPRYQVTQFGKPVTLSCSQTLNHNVMYWYQQKSSQAPKLLFHYYDKDFNNEADTPDNFQSRRPNTSFCFLDIRSPGLGDTAMYLCATSRDRSGAFFGQGTRLTVV.

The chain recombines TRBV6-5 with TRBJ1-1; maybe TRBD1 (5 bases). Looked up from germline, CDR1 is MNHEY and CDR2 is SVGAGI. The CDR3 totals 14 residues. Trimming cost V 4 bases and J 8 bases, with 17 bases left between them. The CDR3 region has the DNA TGTGCCAGCAGTTCAATAACACGACAGAAGGAAGCTTTCTTT. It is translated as CASSSITRQKEAFF.

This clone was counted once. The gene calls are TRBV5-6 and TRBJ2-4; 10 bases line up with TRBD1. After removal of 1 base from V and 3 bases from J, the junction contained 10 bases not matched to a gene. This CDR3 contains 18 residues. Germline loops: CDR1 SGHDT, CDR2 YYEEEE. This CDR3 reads CASSLRDRGLGDKNIQYF. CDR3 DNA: TGTGCCAGCAGCTTGAGGGACAGGGGCCTCGGGGACAAAAACATTCAGTACTTC.

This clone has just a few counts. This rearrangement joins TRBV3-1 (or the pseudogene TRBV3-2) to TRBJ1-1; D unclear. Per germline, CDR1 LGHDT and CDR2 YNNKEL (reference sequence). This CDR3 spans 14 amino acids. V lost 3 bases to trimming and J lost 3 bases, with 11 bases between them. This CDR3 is CASSHQTPDTEAFF. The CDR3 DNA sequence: TGTGCCAGCAGCCATCAAACCCCGGACACTGAAGCTTTCTTT.

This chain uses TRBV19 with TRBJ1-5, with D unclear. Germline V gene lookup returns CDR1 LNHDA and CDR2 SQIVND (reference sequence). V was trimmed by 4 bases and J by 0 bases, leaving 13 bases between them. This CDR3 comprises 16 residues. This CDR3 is CASSTGALLSNQPQHF. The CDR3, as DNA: TGTGCCAGTAGTACGGGAGCTCTACTTAGCAATCAGCCCCAGCATTTT.

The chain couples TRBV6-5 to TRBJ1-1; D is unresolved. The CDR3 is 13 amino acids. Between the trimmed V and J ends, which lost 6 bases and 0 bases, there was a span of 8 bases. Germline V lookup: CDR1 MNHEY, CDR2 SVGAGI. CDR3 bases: TGTGCCAGCAGGGGAGGCGTGAACACTGAAGCTTTCTTT. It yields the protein CASRGGVNTEAFF.

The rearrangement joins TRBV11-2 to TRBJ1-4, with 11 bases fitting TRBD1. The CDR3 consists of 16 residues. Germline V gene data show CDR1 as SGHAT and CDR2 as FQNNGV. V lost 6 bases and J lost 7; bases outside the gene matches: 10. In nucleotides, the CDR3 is TGTGCCAGCAGTCCCGGGACAGGGGGACGGGGTGAAAAACTGTTTTTT. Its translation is CASSPGTGGRGEKLFF. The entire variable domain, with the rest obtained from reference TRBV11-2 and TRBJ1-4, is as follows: EAGVAQSPRYKIIEKRQSVAFWCNPISGHATLYWYQQILGQGPKLLIQFQNNGVVDDSQLPKDRFSAERLKGVDSTLKIQPAKLEDSAVYLCASSPGTGGRGEKLFFGSGTQLSVL.

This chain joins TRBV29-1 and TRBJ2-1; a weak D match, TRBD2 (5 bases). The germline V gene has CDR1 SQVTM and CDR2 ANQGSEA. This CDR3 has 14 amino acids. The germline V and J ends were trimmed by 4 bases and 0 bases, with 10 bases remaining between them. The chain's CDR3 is CSVVTGSSYNEQFF. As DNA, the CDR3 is TGCAGCGTTGTAACGGGGAGCTCCTACAATGAGCAGTTCTTC.

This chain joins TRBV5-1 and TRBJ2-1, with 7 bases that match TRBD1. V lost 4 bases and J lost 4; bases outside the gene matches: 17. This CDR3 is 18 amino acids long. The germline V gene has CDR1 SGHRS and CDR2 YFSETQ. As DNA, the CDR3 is TGCGCCAGCAGCGCGACCCCGGGCAGGGGGTCGTCTTACAATGAGCAGTTCTTC. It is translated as CASSATPGRGSSYNEQFF.